This T cell receptor (beta chain) was captured by sequencing in a study of blood T cell repertoires in COVID-19. V was cut by 5 bases and J by 4 bases, with 17 bases left in between. Germline assignment: CDR1 SGHDN and CDR2 FVKESK. The CDR3 spans 16 residues. Assay used: immunoSEQ multiplex PCR; TCRdb lists only in-frame clones, some missing. The table has over 25,000 clones, 70% to 85% seen once. The sequenced sample consisted of peripheral blood. This chain uses TRBV14 with TRBJ2-2; D perhaps matches TRBD1 (6 bases). This TCR was sampled from a human donor in a cohort sampled during active COVID-19. CDR3 amino acids: CASSSQGRVATGELFF. Written as DNA, the CDR3 is TGTGCCAGCAGCTCACAGGGACGTGTGGCCACCGGGGAGCTGTTTTTT. Using reference TRBV14 and TRBJ2-2 for the parts outside the CDR3, the full variable domain is EAGVTQFPSHSVIEKGQTVTLRCDPISGHDNLYWYRRVMGKEIKFLLHFVKESKQDESGMPNNRFLAERTGGTYSTLKVQPAELEDSGVYFCASSSQGRVATGELFFGEGSRLTVL.